The 15 T cell receptor beta chains presented below share a single source sample, sequenced in a study of cytomegalovirus exposure and HLA in healthy donors. PCR involved 60 Vbeta and 13 Jbeta primers. Only in-frame clones appear in the TCRdb table, and some are missing; sequencing was by immunoSEQ multiplex PCR. The table includes 150,000 to 200,000 clones, around three quarters detected once. Sequenced: PBMCs. The receptors stem from a male donor in good health and CMV-seronegative.

V and J are TRBV19 and TRBJ2-7; TRBD2 matches 9 bases. V lost 1 base, J lost 2 bases, and 6 bases stayed unmatched. CDR1 and CDR2 from the germline V gene are LNHDA and SQIVND (reference sequence). The CDR3 totals 16 residues. CDR3 amino acids: CASSIGGGRAAYEQYF. The CDR3 DNA reads TGTGCCAGTAGTATAGGGGGCGGGAGGGCCGCCTACGAGCAGTACTTC.

V is TRBV4-1 and J is TRBJ2-3; 10 bases align to TRBD2. V lost 1 base and J lost 6; bases outside the gene matches: 7. The CDR3 sequence is 16 residues long. Germline V gene sequence: CDR1 MGHRA, CDR2 YSYEKL. The CDR3 reads CASSQVLAGPTDTQYF. DNA of the CDR3: TGCGCCAGCAGCCAAGTACTAGCGGGGCCCACTGATACGCAGTATTTT.

Comment on this clone: Relative to the germline gene, one junction end is altered; a read error may explain this. The chain joins TRBV7-7 to TRBJ2-2; 9 nucleotides agree with TRBD1. This CDR3 region has 15 residues. CDR1 and CDR2 (germline): SSHAT, FNYEAQ (reference sequence). This CDR3 is CASSFDNRGPGELFF. In DNA form, the CDR3 reads TGTGCTAGCAGCTTTGATAACAGGGGGCCCGGGGAGCTGTTTTTT.

Of note for this clone: One junction end does not reproduce the germline sequence, and a read error may be involved. The same CDR3 arises from other DNA sequences in this sample as well. The V call is TRBV7-2, the J call TRBJ2-5; weak D call: TRBD2 (6 bases). Germline lookup yields CDR1 SGHTA and CDR2 FQGNSA. The CDR3 spans 13 residues. CDR3 loop: CASSLELEGTQYF. The CDR3 DNA sequence: TGCGCCAGCAGCTTAGAGTTGGAGGGAACCCAGTACTTC.

The chain carries TRBV7-9 and TRBJ2-7; the D gene is possibly TRBD2 (6 bases). CDR1 SEHNR and CDR2 FQNEAQ come from the germline V gene (reference sequence). CDR3 length: 14 residues. V shed 7 bases and J shed 5 bases, with 18 bases lying between them. The CDR3 sequence is CASTPPGVEDEQYF. The CDR3 bases are TGTGCCAGCACCCCGCCGGGAGTAGAAGACGAGCAGTACTTC.

This clone was picked up a small number of times. The chain joins TRBV7-3 to TRBJ2-3; 11 nucleotides match TRBD2. CDR3 size: 17 residues. Unmatched junction bases numbered 9, after V lost 5 bases and J lost 2 bases. CDR1 is SGHTA and CDR2 is FQGTGA in the germline V gene. The CDR3 sequence is CASSKPGLAENTDTQYF. The CDR3 nucleotides read TGTGCCAGCAGCAAGCCGGGACTAGCGGAGAACACAGATACGCAGTATTTT.

V gene TRBV29-1 combines with J gene TRBJ2-1, with 10 bases aligning to TRBD2. J gave up 6 bases and V 6 bases, and 11 bases lay outside the gene matches. The CDR3 consists of 15 residues. Germline assignment: CDR1 SQVTM and CDR2 ANQGSEA. In DNA form, the CDR3 reads TGCAGCGTGGAACCCCGGTCTAGCGGGAGCAATGAGCAGTTCTTC. Translated, it gives CSVEPRSSGSNEQFF.

This chain links TRBV7-9 with TRBJ2-7, with a weak D call TRBD1 (5 bases). V was trimmed by 5 bases and J by 2 bases, leaving 13 bases between them. This CDR3 is built from 14 residues. Per the germline V gene, CDR1 is SEHNR and CDR2 is FQNEAQ (reference sequence). This chain's CDR3 is CASSPFGQPYEQYF. For the CDR3, the DNA is TGTGCCAGCAGCCCATTCGGACAACCCTACGAGCAGTACTTC.

This clone was seen a handful of times. V and J are TRBV28 and TRBJ2-2; a weak D match, TRBD2 (5 bases). Trimming took 3 bases from V and 0 from J, leaving 8 bases between them. Germline loops: CDR1 MDHEN, CDR2 SYDVKM. This CDR3 has 15 amino acids. CDR3 nucleotide sequence: TGTGCCAGCAGTTTTGGAGGCACGAACACCGGGGAGCTGTTTTTT. It is translated as CASSFGGTNTGELFF.

The rearrangement uses TRBV7-9 and TRBJ1-4, with 9 bases identical to TRBD1. Germline loops: CDR1 SEHNR, CDR2 FQNEAQ (reference sequence). Trimming removed 6 bases from V and 13 bases from J; junction bases left unmatched: 6. The CDR3 is 12 amino acids. The DNA of the CDR3 is TGTGCCAGCAGAACCGGGACAGGGCCACTGTTTTTT. Residues: CASRTGTGPLFF.

Details on this clone: At one end, the junction sequence differs from germline, possibly due to a read error. The chain links TRBV5-1 to TRBJ1-2; no clear D. Germline assignment: CDR1 SGHRS and CDR2 YFSETQ. The CDR3 runs 11 residues. CDR3 protein: CASSSDYGHTF. CDR3 bases: TGCGCCAGCAGCTCGGACTATGGCCACACCTTC.

This clone is a singleton in its sample. The chain couples TRBV19 to TRBJ1-5; D gene uncertain. The length of the CDR3 is 15 residues. Germline CDR1 LNHDA, CDR2 SQIVND (reference sequence). The ends were cut back, 3 bases at V and 0 bases at J, with 9 bases in the middle. The CDR3 nucleotides read TGTGCCAGTAGTATGACACCTTATAGCAATCAGCCCCAGCATTTT. Protein: CASSMTPYSNQPQHF.

The chain is built from TRBV19 and TRBJ2-1, with 10 bases that match TRBD2. The trim removed 1 base at V and 4 bases at J, leaving 7 bases unmatched. This CDR3 is built from 17 residues. Germline loops: CDR1 LNHDA, CDR2 SQIVND (reference sequence). CDR3 sequence reads: CASSIGLRLAGYNEQFF. Here the CDR3 DNA reads TGTGCCAGTAGTATAGGCCTAAGACTAGCGGGTTACAATGAGCAGTTCTTC.

This clone turned up a few times. The chain employs TRBV4-1 and TRBJ1-2, with TRBD1 as a possible D gene (6 bases). This CDR3 is 16 amino acids long. Looked up from germline, CDR1 is MGHRA and CDR2 is YSYEKL. V lost 1 base, J lost 4 bases, and 16 bases lay in between. The CDR3 loop reads CASSQAPGVVGYGYTF. The CDR3 region has the DNA TGCGCCAGCAGCCAAGCTCCAGGGGTTGTAGGCTATGGCTACACCTTC.

Written as DNA, the CDR3 is TGTTCGACAGGGAAGCATTATGGCTACACCTTC. As protein: CSTGKHYGYTF. The chain has TRBV28 and TRBJ1-2; 7 bases match TRBD1. The CDR3 length is 11 residues. Germline assignment: CDR1 MDHEN and CDR2 SYDVKM.